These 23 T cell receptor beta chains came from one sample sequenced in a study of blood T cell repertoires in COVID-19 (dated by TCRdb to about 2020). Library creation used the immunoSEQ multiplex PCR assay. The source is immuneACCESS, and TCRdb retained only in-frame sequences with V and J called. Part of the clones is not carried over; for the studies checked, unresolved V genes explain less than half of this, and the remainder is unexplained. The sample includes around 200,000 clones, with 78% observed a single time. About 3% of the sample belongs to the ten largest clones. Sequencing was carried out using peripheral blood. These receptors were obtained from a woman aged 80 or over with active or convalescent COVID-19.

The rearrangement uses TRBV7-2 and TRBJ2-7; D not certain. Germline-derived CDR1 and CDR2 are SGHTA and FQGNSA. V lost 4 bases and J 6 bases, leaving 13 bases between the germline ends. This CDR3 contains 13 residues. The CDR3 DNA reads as TGTGCCAGCAGCTCACCCATAGAGTCCGAGCAGTACTTC. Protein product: CASSSPIESEQYF.

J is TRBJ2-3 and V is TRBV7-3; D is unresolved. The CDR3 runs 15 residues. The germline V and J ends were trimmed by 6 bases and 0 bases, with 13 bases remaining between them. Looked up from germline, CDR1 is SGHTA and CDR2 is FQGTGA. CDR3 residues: CASSRTPTSTDTQYF. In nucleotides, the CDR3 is TGTGCCAGCAGTCGAACACCAACGAGCACAGATACGCAGTATTTT.

This CDR3 reads CASIWDRQGGGYTF. CDR3 nucleotides: TGTGCCAGCATATGGGATCGACAGGGCGGTGGCTACACCTTC. The V gene is TRBV6-6, the J gene TRBJ1-2; 7 positions agree with TRBD1. CDR1 is MNHNY and CDR2 is SVGAGI in the germline V gene (reference sequence). V shed 7 bases and J 7 bases; nucleotides not matched to a gene: 12. CDR3 length equals 14 residues.

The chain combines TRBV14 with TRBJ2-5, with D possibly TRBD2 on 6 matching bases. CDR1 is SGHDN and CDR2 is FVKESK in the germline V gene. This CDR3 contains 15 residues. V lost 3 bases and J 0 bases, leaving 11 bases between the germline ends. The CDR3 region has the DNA TGTGCCAGCAGCCAGTGGGACTTGTACCAAGAGACCCAGTACTTC. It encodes CASSQWDLYQETQYF.

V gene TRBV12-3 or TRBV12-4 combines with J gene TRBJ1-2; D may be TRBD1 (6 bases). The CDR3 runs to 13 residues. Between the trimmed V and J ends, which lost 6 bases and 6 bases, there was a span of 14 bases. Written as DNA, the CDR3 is TGTGCCAGCAGCTACTTTACAGGGAATGGCTACACCTTC. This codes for CASSYFTGNGYTF.

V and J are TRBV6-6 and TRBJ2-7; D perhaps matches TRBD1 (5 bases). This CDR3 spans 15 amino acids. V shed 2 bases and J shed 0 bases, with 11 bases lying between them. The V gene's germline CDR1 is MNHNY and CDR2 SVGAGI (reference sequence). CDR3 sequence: CASSYGQGPSYEQYF. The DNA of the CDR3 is TGTGCCAGCAGTTACGGGCAGGGCCCCTCCTACGAGCAGTACTTC.

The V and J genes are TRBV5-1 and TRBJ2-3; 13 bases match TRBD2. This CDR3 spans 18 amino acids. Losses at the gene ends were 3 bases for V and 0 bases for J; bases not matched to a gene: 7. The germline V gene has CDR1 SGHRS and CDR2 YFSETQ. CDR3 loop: CASSYTGLAGSSTDTQYF. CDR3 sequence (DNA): TGCGCCAGCAGCTACACGGGACTAGCGGGGTCTAGCACAGATACGCAGTATTTT.

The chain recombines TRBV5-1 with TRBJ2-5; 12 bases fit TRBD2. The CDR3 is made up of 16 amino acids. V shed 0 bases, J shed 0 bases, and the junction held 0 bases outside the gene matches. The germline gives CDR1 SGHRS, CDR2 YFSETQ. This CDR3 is CASSLASGGDQETQYF. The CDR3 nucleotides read TGCGCCAGCAGCTTGGCTAGCGGGGGGGACCAAGAGACCCAGTACTTC. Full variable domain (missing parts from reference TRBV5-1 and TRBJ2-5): KAGVTQTPRYLIKTRGQQVTLSCSPISGHRSVSWYQQTPGQGLQFLFEYFSETQRNKGNFPGRFSGRQFSNSRSEMNVSTLELGDSALYLCASSLASGGDQETQYFGPGTRLLVL.

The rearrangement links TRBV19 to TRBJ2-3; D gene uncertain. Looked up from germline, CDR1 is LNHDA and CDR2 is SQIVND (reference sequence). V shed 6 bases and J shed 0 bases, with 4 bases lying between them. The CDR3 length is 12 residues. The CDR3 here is CASSRSTDTQYF. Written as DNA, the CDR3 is TGTGCCAGTAGCCGTAGCACAGATACGCAGTATTTT.

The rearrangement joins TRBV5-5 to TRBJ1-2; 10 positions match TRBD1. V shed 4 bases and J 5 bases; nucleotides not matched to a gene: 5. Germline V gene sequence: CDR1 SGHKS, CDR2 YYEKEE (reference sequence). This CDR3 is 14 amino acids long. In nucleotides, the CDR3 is TGTGCCAGCAGCCGACAGGGGGCGACGTATGGCTACACCTTC. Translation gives CASSRQGATYGYTF.

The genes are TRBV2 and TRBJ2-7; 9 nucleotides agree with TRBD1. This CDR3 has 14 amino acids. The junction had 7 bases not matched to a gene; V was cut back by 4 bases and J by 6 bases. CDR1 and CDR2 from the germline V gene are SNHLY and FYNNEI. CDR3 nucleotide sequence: TGTGCCAGCAGTGTTACAGGGGGCCAGGTCGAGCAGTACTTC. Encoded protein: CASSVTGGQVEQYF.

The CDR3 bases are TGTGCCAGCAGGGGAGGGGGGTCCTCCTACGAGCAGTACTTC. Protein: CASRGGGSSYEQYF. The chain combines TRBV27 with TRBJ2-7; D might be TRBD2 (7 bases). This CDR3 is built from 14 residues. Germline V gene lookup returns CDR1 MNHEY and CDR2 SMNVEV (reference sequence). Trimming left V 6 bases short and J 0 bases short, with 12 bases between.

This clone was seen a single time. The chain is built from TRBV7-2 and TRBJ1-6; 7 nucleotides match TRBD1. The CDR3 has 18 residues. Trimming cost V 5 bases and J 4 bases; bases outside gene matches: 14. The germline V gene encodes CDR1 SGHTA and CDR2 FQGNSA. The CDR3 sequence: CASSPTGLFGRYNSPLHF. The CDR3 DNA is TGTGCCAGCAGCCCGACAGGGTTATTCGGGAGATATAATTCACCCCTCCACTTT.

The CDR3 here is CASYIPGQIYNEQFF. Written as DNA, the CDR3 is TGTGCCAGCTATATCCCGGGACAGATCTACAATGAGCAGTTCTTC. V and J are TRBV7-9 and TRBJ2-1; 7 nucleotides align to TRBD1. In germline, CDR1 is SEHNR, CDR2 FQNEAQ (reference sequence). The CDR3 extends over 15 amino acids. The ends lost 8 bases at V and 3 bases at J; junction bases unmatched: 10.

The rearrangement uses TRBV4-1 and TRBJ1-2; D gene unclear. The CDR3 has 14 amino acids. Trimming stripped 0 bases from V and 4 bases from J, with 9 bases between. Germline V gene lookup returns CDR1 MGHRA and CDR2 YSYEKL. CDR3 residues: CASSQDDGVYGYTF. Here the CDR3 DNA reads TGCGCCAGCAGCCAAGATGACGGGGTCTATGGCTACACCTTC.

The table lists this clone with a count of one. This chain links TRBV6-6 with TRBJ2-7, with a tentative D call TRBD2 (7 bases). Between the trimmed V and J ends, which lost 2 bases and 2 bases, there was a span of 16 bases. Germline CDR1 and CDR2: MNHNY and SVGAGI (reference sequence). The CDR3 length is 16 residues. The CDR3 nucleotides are TGTGCCAGCAGTTACGAGTTGGGGGGGCAGGCCTACGAGCAGTACTTC. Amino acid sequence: CASSYELGGQAYEQYF.

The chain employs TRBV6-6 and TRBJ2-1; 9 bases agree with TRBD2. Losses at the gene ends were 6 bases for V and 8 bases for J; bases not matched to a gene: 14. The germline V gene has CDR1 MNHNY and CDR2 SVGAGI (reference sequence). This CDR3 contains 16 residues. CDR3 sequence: CASRSGSGRIRDEQFF. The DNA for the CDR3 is TGTGCCAGCAGGTCAGGGAGCGGGAGGATAAGGGATGAGCAGTTCTTC.

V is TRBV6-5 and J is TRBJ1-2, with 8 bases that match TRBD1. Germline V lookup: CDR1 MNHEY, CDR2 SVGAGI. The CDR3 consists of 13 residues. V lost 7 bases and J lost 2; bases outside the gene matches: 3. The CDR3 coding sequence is TGTGCCAGCACCCGGACAGGGAACTATGGCTACACCTTC. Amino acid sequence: CASTRTGNYGYTF.

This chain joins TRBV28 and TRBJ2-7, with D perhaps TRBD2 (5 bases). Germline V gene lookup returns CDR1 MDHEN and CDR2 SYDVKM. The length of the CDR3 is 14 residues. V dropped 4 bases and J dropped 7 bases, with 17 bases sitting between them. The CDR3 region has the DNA TGTGCCAGCAGTTCAAACGCCCCGACGGGGGAGCAGTACTTC. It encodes CASSSNAPTGEQYF.

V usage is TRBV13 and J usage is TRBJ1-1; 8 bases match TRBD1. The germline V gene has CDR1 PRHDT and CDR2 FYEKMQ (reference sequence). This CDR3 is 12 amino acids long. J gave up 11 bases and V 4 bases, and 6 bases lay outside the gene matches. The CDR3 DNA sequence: TGTGCCAGCAGCTACCGGACAGGGTGGGCTTTCTTT. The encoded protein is CASSYRTGWAFF. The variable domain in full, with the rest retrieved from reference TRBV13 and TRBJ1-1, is AAGVIQSPRHLIKEKRETATLKCYPIPRHDTVYWYQQGPGQDPQFLISFYEKMQSDKGSIPDRFSAQQFSDYHSELNMSSLELGDSALYFCASSYRTGWAFFGQGTRLTVV.

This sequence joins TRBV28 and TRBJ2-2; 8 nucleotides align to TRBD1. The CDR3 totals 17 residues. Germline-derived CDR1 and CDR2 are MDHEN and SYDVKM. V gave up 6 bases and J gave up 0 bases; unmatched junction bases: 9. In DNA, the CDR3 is TGTGCCAGCAGACTATCCAGGACAGGGTCGAACACCGGGGAGCTGTTTTTT. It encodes CASRLSRTGSNTGELFF. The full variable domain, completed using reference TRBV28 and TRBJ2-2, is DVKVTQSSRYLVKRTGEKVFLECVQDMDHENMFWYRQDPGLGLRLIYFSYDVKMKEKGDIPEGYSVSREKKERFSLILESASTNQTSMYLCASRLSRTGSNTGELFFGEGSRLTVL.

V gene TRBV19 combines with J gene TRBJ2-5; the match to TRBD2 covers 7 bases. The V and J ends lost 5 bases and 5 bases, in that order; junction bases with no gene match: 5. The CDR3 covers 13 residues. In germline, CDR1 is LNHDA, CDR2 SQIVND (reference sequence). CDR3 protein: CASSSQAGETQYF. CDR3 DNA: TGTGCCAGTAGTTCACAAGCGGGGGAGACCCAGTACTTC.

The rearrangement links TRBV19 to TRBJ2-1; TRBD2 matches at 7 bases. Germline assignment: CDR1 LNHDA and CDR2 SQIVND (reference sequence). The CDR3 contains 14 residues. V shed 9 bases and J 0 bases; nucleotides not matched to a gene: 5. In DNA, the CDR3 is TGTGCCAGCGGGGGGTCCTTCTCCTACAATGAGCAGTTCTTC. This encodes CASGGSFSYNEQFF.